These 13 T cell receptor beta chains originate from one sample sequenced in a study of cytomegalovirus exposure and HLA in healthy donors. PCR primers comprised 60 Vbeta and 13 Jbeta primers. The data were produced by immunoSEQ multiplex PCR, yet TCRdb's version contains in-frame clones alone and is incomplete. The sample includes more than 45,000 clones, approximately 82% of them seen just once. Sequenced input: PBMCs. Receptor source: a man aged 50 to 59 in good health and CMV-seronegative.

The table lists this clone with a few counts. The chain joins TRBV6-1 to TRBJ2-7; possibly TRBD1 for D (6 bases). V lost 6 bases, J lost 4 bases, and 19 bases lay in between. Germline-derived CDR1 and CDR2 are MNHNS and SASEGT. CDR3 length: 15 amino acids. CDR3 amino acids: CASRSGQLLRYEQYF. Written as DNA, the CDR3 is TGTGCCAGCAGGAGTGGACAGCTCCTCCGGTACGAGCAGTACTTC.

The chain has TRBV19 and TRBJ1-2; 9 nucleotides line up with TRBD1. Losses at the gene ends were 0 bases for V and 7 bases for J; bases not matched to a gene: 9. Looked up from germline, CDR1 is LNHDA and CDR2 is SQIVND (reference sequence). This CDR3 is built from 16 residues. The CDR3 region is CASSIDGGTGIRGYTF. Here the CDR3 DNA reads TGTGCCAGTAGTATAGACGGTGGGACAGGGATTCGTGGCTACACCTTC.

The gene calls are TRBV19 and TRBJ2-6; 7 bases are a match to TRBD1. V lost 4 bases, J lost 0 bases, and 0 bases stayed unmatched. Per germline, CDR1 LNHDA and CDR2 SQIVND (reference sequence). The CDR3 contains 15 residues. The CDR3 sequence: CASSRTGSGANVLTF. CDR3 in DNA: TGTGCCAGTAGTAGGACAGGCTCTGGGGCCAACGTCCTGACTTTC.

V and J are TRBV7-8 and TRBJ2-7; perhaps TRBD1 as D (6 bases). The V and J ends lost 1 base and 2 bases respectively, with 15 bases between them. The germline gives CDR1 SGHVS, CDR2 FQNEAQ. The CDR3 runs to 16 residues. The CDR3 loop is CASSLDKTGPTYEQYF. The CDR3 DNA reads TGTGCCAGCAGCTTAGACAAGACAGGACCAACCTACGAGCAGTACTTC.

In this sample, this clone turned up once. In nucleotides, the CDR3 is TGTGCCAGCAGCCTGTCAACAGGGGGCGGCAACAATGAGCAGTTCTTC. It translates to CASSLSTGGGNNEQFF. The gene calls are TRBV5-4 and TRBJ2-1; TRBD1 matches at 9 bases. Germline CDR1 SGHNT, CDR2 YYREEE (reference sequence). V dropped 4 bases and J dropped 5; count of bases not matched to a gene: 10. This CDR3 contains 16 residues.

The chain links TRBV9 to TRBJ1-6; 11 bases are a match to TRBD1. Germline lookup yields CDR1 SGDLS and CDR2 YYNGEE. This CDR3 is 17 amino acids long. J was trimmed by 9 bases and V by 3 bases; bases with no gene match: 11. The CDR3 sequence: CASSAHSGTGGSSPLHF. The CDR3 DNA reads as TGTGCCAGCAGCGCCCATAGCGGGACAGGGGGAAGTTCACCCCTCCACTTT. Full variable domain (missing parts from reference TRBV9 and TRBJ1-6): DSGVTQTPKHLITATGQRVTLRCSPRSGDLSVYWYQQSLDQGLQFLIQYYNGEERAKGNILERFSAQQFPDLHSELNLSSLELGDSALYFCASSAHSGTGGSSPLHFGNGTRLTVT.

The V and J genes are TRBV11-2 and TRBJ2-1; the match to TRBD2 covers 8 bases. The CDR3 is 15 amino acids. Per germline, CDR1 SGHAT and CDR2 FQNNGV. Trimming took 5 bases from V and 5 from J; bases not matched to a gene: 8. This CDR3 reads CASSIRAGENNEQFF. CDR3 in DNA: TGTGCCAGCAGCATAAGAGCGGGGGAGAACAATGAGCAGTTCTTC.

This clone was seen a single time. The chain is built from TRBV6-1 and TRBJ1-3, with 8 bases that match TRBD1. The V segment lost 7 bases and the J segment 3 bases; nucleotides outside the gene matches: 5. The germline CDR1 and CDR2 sequences are MNHNS and SASEGT. The CDR3 runs to 14 residues. CDR3 bases: TGTGCCAGCACCCAGGGGGCCGGTGGAAACACCATATATTTT. It specifies CASTQGAGGNTIYF.

The V and J genes are TRBV21-1 and TRBJ1-5; TRBD1 is taken as the D call from the table, unchecked against the DNA. TRBV21-1 is reported as a pseudogene. The CDR3 consists of 21 residues. DNA of the CDR3: TGTGCCGGAAAAATGTGGGGGACACCTAAATTTTCCCGTAATAGCAATCAGCCCCAGCATTTT. It specifies CAGKMWGTPKFSRNSNQPQHF.

The chain employs TRBV6-5 and TRBJ1-1, with D unclear. The V end lost 5 bases, the J end lost 0 bases, and 7 bases lay between the germline ends. This CDR3 spans 13 amino acids. Germline CDR1 reads MNHEY; CDR2 reads SVGAGI. CDR3 region: CASSPMVNTEAFF. The DNA of the CDR3 is TGTGCCAGCAGTCCTATGGTGAACACTGAAGCTTTCTTT.

The chain recombines TRBV7-3 with TRBJ2-3, with TRBD1 as a possible D gene (6 bases). Germline V gene lookup returns CDR1 SGHTA and CDR2 FQGTGA. This CDR3 spans 17 amino acids. Trimming stripped 1 base from V and 0 bases from J, with 14 bases between. CDR3 sequence: CASSLKGRGGSTDTQYF. CDR3 DNA: TGTGCCAGCAGCTTAAAGGGCCGAGGGGGAAGCACAGATACGCAGTATTTT.

The chain has TRBV4-1 and TRBJ1-6, with D perhaps matching TRBD1 (5 bases). Germline CDR1 is MGHRA and CDR2 is YSYEKL. With 4 bases removed from V and 10 bases from J, the gap between germline ends came to 23 bases. CDR3 length: 17 amino acids. In DNA form, the CDR3 reads TGCGCCAGCAGCCCCCACGTCGTCGGGGGGATGAGCTCACCCCTCCACTTT. Translating it yields CASSPHVVGGMSSPLHF.

The J gene is TRBJ1-1, the V gene TRBV19; D perhaps matches TRBD1 (5 bases). Between the trimmed V and J ends, which lost 5 bases and 1 base, there was a span of 14 bases. CDR3 length equals 15 residues. Germline V lookup: CDR1 LNHDA, CDR2 SQIVND (reference sequence). The CDR3 DNA reads as TGTGCCAGTAGTCCTCCCGGACAAACGAACACTGAAGCTTTCTTT. Its protein is CASSPPGQTNTEAFF.